The T cell receptor beta chain described here comes from a study of immune evolution from preneoplasia to lung adenocarcinoma. Measured with immunoSEQ multiplex PCR; TCRdb has only the in-frame clones, and not every one. In the table there are some 37,000 clones, 65% to 75% of which are singletons. This CDR3 contains 13 residues. V lost 2 bases and J 6 bases, leaving 10 bases between the germline ends. Germline CDR1 reads SGHRS; CDR2 reads YFSETQ. This sequence joins TRBV5-1 and TRBJ2-3; D is unclear. The TCR sequence derives from a person aged 60 to 70 with lung adenocarcinoma. Sequencing was done on a sample of FFPE invasive lung adenocarcinoma tissue. The DNA for the CDR3 is TGCGCCAGCAGCTTACCCCCGGAGGATACGCAGTATTTT. Its protein is CASSLPPEDTQYF.